This TCR beta chain was found in a study of identical twins. Study findings and constraints: Possibly, invariant MAIT and iNKT cells partly confounded zero-insertion analyses. These conclusions were based on statistical analysis (cross-sectional, not following the same donors).

Trimming stripped 6 bases from V and 0 bases from J, with 12 bases between. Germline assignment: CDR1 MNHEY and CDR2 SVGEGT. The CDR3 contains 16 residues. All donors were healthy Caucasians. MiXCR, run by TCRdb on the 5' RACE reads, gives a single entry per CDR3 protein. The sample lists approximately 500,000 distinct CDR3 sequences; 24% were seen once. A note on this clonotype: Its antigen is as yet unknown.

This sample also appeared in a second study, on T cells expressing NK-cell markers. That work states: Restricting sorting to alpha-beta TCR T cells was achieved in several experiments by an anti-gamma-delta TCR antibody.

The V gene is TRBV6-2 or TRBV6-3, the J gene TRBJ2-6; D is unclear. Sequencing input: CD4+ T cells sorted from blood. The sequence was obtained from a woman between 18 and 30 years old in good health. The CDR3 nucleotides read TGTGCCAGCAGAAGAAGCCGGACCTCTGGGGCCAACGTCCTGACTTTC. Translated: CASRRSRTSGANVLTF.